This T cell receptor beta chain was recorded in a study of a mutant IDH1 vaccine in newly diagnosed glioma. Study as a whole: Previous care, which was radiotherapy, temozolomide, or both, most often involved both. General study points: Seemingly, pseudoprogression had no relation to changes in the top peripheral T cell clonotypes.

Time point: week 47, end of study. The vaccine gave 300 ug of a 20-mer mutant IDH1 peptide subcutaneously per dose. Administration of eight vaccinations to patients took place in weeks 1, 3, 5, 7, 11, 15, 19, 23. Newly diagnosed WHO grade 3 or 4 IDH1-mutant, ATRX-lost astrocytomas were identified in the donors. Of note for this clone: Its antigen is currently unknown.

The CDR3 is 16 residues long. Germline V gene data show CDR1 as WNHNN and CDR2 as SYGVQD (reference sequence). Trimming pared 4 bases from V and 4 bases from J, leaving 19 bases between. Some clones are missing from TCRdb's copy, which holds only in-frame ones; the method was immunoSEQ multiplex PCR. The sample consists of about 23,000 clones, approximately 88% of them appearing once. The material sequenced was PBMCs, taken from a glioma patient whose treatment included an IDH1 peptide vaccine. J is TRBJ1-2 and V is TRBV10-1; D gene ambiguous. This TCR derives from a man aged 35 to 55 with glioma. In nucleotides, the CDR3 is TGCGCCAGCAGTGTGCATGGATCGCGAAAGACCTATGGCTACACCTTC. It specifies CASSVHGSRKTYGYTF.